These T cell receptor beta chains were read from a single sample in a study of blood T cell repertoires in COVID-19. Using immunoSEQ multiplex PCR, the repertoire was profiled, and TCRdb retains in-frame clones only, with some absent. The sample has a few hundred thousand clones, 88% seen once. Sequenced: PBMCs or T cells enriched from blood (not recorded which). The receptors were gathered from a woman in her thirties or forties who had recovered from COVID-19. Each CDR3 is given with its conserved first and last residue. The order of the fields is CDR3 length, V gene, J gene, CDR3 protein.

13	TRBV29-1	TRBJ1-2	CSVGNRGSLAYTF
14	TRBV5-1	TRBJ1-2	CASSTGTGGEGYTF
14	TRBV12-5	TRBJ2-1	CASGLVGTLGEQFF
15	TRBV5-4	TRBJ2-1	CASSPVLAGYNEQFF
13	TRBV12-3/TRBV12-4	TRBJ2-1	CASRYTGGVEQFF
13	TRBV4-3	TRBJ1-1	CASSQAGNTEAFF
13	TRBV18	TRBJ1-1	CASSGVEGTEAFF
13	TRBV6-2/TRBV6-3	TRBJ1-2	CASSYIPQRGYTF
15	TRBV10-2	TRBJ2-5	CASLGLAGSRETQYF
15	TRBV5-4	TRBJ2-1	CASSVGPSSYNEQFF
12	TRBV7-2	TRBJ1-2	CATPGQGYGYTF
14	TRBV6-5	TRBJ1-5	CASTLQGRNQPQHF
13	TRBV11-3	TRBJ2-7	CASSRQDSYEQYF
22	TRBV19	TRBJ1-1	CASSILAPGTGEGREMNTEAFF
15	TRBV19	TRBJ1-5	CASSIGGKDNQPQHF
15	TRBV6-6	TRBJ1-4	CASSYSAMANEKLFF
14	TRBV5-1	TRBJ2-3	CASREGPPSDTQYF
13	TRBV12-3/TRBV12-4	TRBJ2-1	CASSRPGIAPQFF
17	TRBV10-2	TRBJ2-1	CASKANTGLNAYNEQFF
16	TRBV5-5	TRBJ2-3	CASSAMASGRRDTQYF
18	TRBV29-1	TRBJ2-2	CSVDFRTSGRIWAGELFF
17	TRBV5-1	TRBJ2-7	CASRSLEGDRGQAEQYF
14	TRBV7-2	TRBJ1-1	CASSPRPTGNEAFF
16	TRBV6-5	TRBJ2-7	CASSYKGGAWSYEQYF
13	TRBV7-2	TRBJ2-5	CASSLATQETQYF
15	TRBV27	TRBJ2-7	CASSFRQGQFYEQYF
16	TRBV11-3	TRBJ2-7	CASSGSIREGLYEQYF
15	TRBV12-5	TRBJ1-6	CASGLAGQGGSPLHF
18	TRBV7-9	TRBJ1-3	CASSLAGARSHSGNTIYF
15	TRBV5-1	TRBJ2-3	CASSLEGIGTDTQYF
15	TRBV7-6	TRBJ2-1	CASSLVGPQYNEQFF
15	TRBV5-6	TRBJ2-3	CASSFGDRGPDTQYF
13	TRBV28	TRBJ2-2	CASSFGGARELFF
16	TRBV11-3	TRBJ2-3	CASSRSGRFSTDTQYF
15	TRBV7-2	TRBJ2-3	CASSPGGGRENTQYF
19	TRBV11-3	TRBJ2-5	CASSLVGGRRARIIETQYF
20	TRBV10-1	TRBJ2-1	CASYPPRTSGYSSSYNEQFF
15	TRBV11-2	TRBJ2-7	CASSQGLAGDYEQYF
14	TRBV12-1	TRBJ2-1	CASSFDRAYNEQFF
14	TRBV5-1	TRBJ1-1	CASSSGGQNTEAFF
13	TRBV11-3	TRBJ1-1	CASSQRQYTEAFF
16	TRBV18	TRBJ2-2	CASSPYTSANTGELFF
13	TRBV11-2	TRBJ1-1	CASSLQGYTEAFF
13	TRBV3-1/TRBV3-2	TRBJ2-3	CASSQERRGRQYF
15	TRBV7-2	TRBJ1-4	CASSSDRLPNEKLFF
13	TRBV12-3/TRBV12-4	TRBJ1-1	CASSTGQNTEAFF
17	TRBV3-1/TRBV3-2	TRBJ2-1	CASSRGLAGPFCSEQFF
19	TRBV5-5	TRBJ1-1	CASSLGQGAFLTRHTEAFF
15	TRBV4-1	TRBJ2-2	CATGPPGGLALELFF
14	TRBV15	TRBJ2-2	CATSRDAHTGELFF
15	TRBV4-2	TRBJ2-1	CASSPSGSTYNEQFF
16	TRBV15	TRBJ2-3	CATSSPPPGRADTQYF
14	TRBV27	TRBJ1-1	CASSPRPGNTEAFF